These 32 T cell receptor beta chains were all obtained from the same sample, sequenced in a study of CD8+CD57+ T cells in acquired aplastic anemia. Template material for TCR beta VDJ and CDR3 profiling consisted of genomic DNA. A single record per CDR3 protein comes from TCRdb applying MiXCR to the reads. The sample shows about 200,000 distinct CDR3 sequences, approximately 60% of them seen only once. In patients chosen for sequencing, flow cytometry had shown CD8+CD57+ cell expansion. The sequenced sample consisted of sorted CD4+, CD8+, or CD8+CD57+ T cells (not recorded which) from PBMCs. All receptors come from a human donor with aplastic anemia.

The chain links TRBV7-9 to TRBJ2-5, with unresolved D. Germline V gene data show CDR1 as SEHNR and CDR2 as FQNEAQ (reference sequence). V dropped 1 base and J dropped 5 bases, with 5 bases sitting between them. The CDR3 sequence is 12 residues long. The CDR3 region has the DNA TGTGCCAGCAGCTTAGTCGCCGAGACCCAGTACTTC. Translation gives CASSLVAETQYF.

The table lists this clonotype with a few counts. This sequence joins TRBV25-1 and TRBJ2-7; possibly TRBD1 for D (6 bases). CDR3 length equals 15 residues. Per the germline V gene, CDR1 is MGHDK and CDR2 is SYGVNS. Trimming shortened V by 2 bases and J by 5 bases, and 16 bases separated the two germline ends. This chain's CDR3 is CASSEGSMAGDEQYF. The CDR3 DNA reads TGTGCCAGCAGTGAAGGGTCTATGGCAGGGGACGAGCAGTACTTC.

The chain couples TRBV19 to TRBJ1-2, with no clear D. Germline CDR1 reads LNHDA; CDR2 reads SQIVND (reference sequence). The length of the CDR3 is 13 residues. The germline V and J ends were trimmed by 2 bases and 2 bases, with 6 bases remaining between them. Here the CDR3 DNA reads TGTGCCAGTAGTATATCGGGGAACTATGGCTACACCTTC. Its protein is CASSISGNYGYTF. The entire variable domain, with the rest obtained from reference TRBV19 and TRBJ1-2, is as follows: DGGITQSPKYLFRKEGQNVTLSCEQNLNHDAMYWYRQDPGQGLRLIYYSQIVNDFQKGDIAEGYSVSREKKESFPLTVTSAQKNPTAFYLCASSISGNYGYTFGSGTRLTVV.

This chain links TRBV13 with TRBJ2-5; 7 positions match TRBD2. After removal of 6 bases from V and 0 bases from J, the junction contained 7 bases not matched to a gene. The CDR3 is 15 residues long. Germline CDR1 reads PRHDT; CDR2 reads FYEKMQ (reference sequence). CDR3 coding DNA: TGTGCCAGCAGTTCTCGCGGGGGATACCAAGAGACCCAGTACTTC. It yields the protein CASSSRGGYQETQYF.

A few counts support this clonotype. This rearrangement joins TRBV7-2 to TRBJ1-2; 7 bases agree with TRBD1. This CDR3 comprises 14 residues. V trimming: 3 bases; J trimming: 3 bases; junction bases outside the gene matches: 4. CDR1 is SGHTA, CDR2 FQGNSA, per germline. The CDR3 bases are TGTGCCAGCAGCTTTCCTGGACAGGACTATGGCTACACCTTC. It translates to CASSFPGQDYGYTF. The variable domain in full, completed from reference TRBV7-2 and TRBJ1-2, reads GAGVSQSPSNKVTEKGKDVELRCDPISGHTALYWYRQSLGQGLEFLIYFQGNSAPDKSGLPSDRFSAERTGGSVSTLTIQRTQQEDSAVYLCASSFPGQDYGYTFGSGTRLTVV.

The gene calls are TRBV7-6 and TRBJ2-6; unclear D gene. Trimming took 5 bases from V and 3 from J, leaving 5 bases between them. This CDR3 has 13 amino acids. From germline, CDR1 is SGHVS and CDR2 FNYEAQ. The CDR3 bases are TGTGCCAGCAGCCTCCTTGGGGCCAACGTCCTGACTTTC. Amino acids: CASSLLGANVLTF.

The J gene is TRBJ2-1, the V gene TRBV7-9; D may be TRBD1 or TRBD2 (5 bases each). Germline V gene sequence: CDR1 SEHNR, CDR2 FQNEAQ (reference sequence). The length of the CDR3 is 13 residues. Trimming left V 4 bases short and J 7 bases short, with 11 bases between. The CDR3 is CASSWDLRNEQFF. The CDR3 nucleotides read TGTGCCAGCAGCTGGGACCTAAGGAATGAGCAGTTCTTC.

This clonotype showed up just a few times. The gene calls are TRBV20-1 and TRBJ1-1; 10 bases line up with TRBD1. The CDR3 covers 15 residues. The J segment lost 1 base and the V segment lost 4 bases, leaving 6 bases of the junction unmatched. Germline lookup yields CDR1 DFQATT and CDR2 SNEGSKA (reference sequence). Here the CDR3 DNA reads TGCAGTGCTACCCGACAGGGGGCAGGGAACACTGAAGCTTTCTTT. The encoded protein is CSATRQGAGNTEAFF.

The V gene is TRBV7-9, the J gene TRBJ2-1, with 8 bases matching TRBD2. The CDR3 is 13 residues long. V lost 6 bases and J lost 3; bases outside the gene matches: 1. In germline, CDR1 is SEHNR, CDR2 FQNEAQ (reference sequence). The CDR3 sequence: CASRTSDYNEQFF. The CDR3 DNA follows: TGTGCCAGCAGGACTAGCGACTACAATGAGCAGTTCTTC. The full variable domain, in which reference TRBV7-9 and TRBJ2-1 provide the parts outside the CDR3, is DTGVSQNPRHKITKRGQNVTFRCDPISEHNRLYWYRQTLGQGPEFLTYFQNEAQLEKSRLLSDRFSAERPKGSFSTLEIQRTEQGDSAMYLCASRTSDYNEQFFGPGTRLTVL.

A word on this clonotype: The junction does not match germline at one end; this may be a read error. This chain uses TRBV5-6 with TRBJ2-3; D call uncertain. This CDR3 comprises 14 residues. Germline V CDR1 and CDR2: SGHDT, YYEEEE. The CDR3 region is CASSVGLCTDTLYF. CDR3 DNA: TGTGCCAGCAGCGTAGGTTTGTGCACAGATACGCTGTATTTT.

V and J are TRBV4-3 and TRBJ2-7; no definite D call. Germline loops: CDR1 LGHNA, CDR2 YSLEER. The CDR3 spans 12 residues. Trimming stripped 0 bases from V and 1 base from J, with 1 base between. The CDR3 protein is CASSQESYEQYF. In DNA form, the CDR3 reads TGCGCCAGCAGCCAAGAATCCTACGAGCAGTACTTC.

The V call is TRBV5-4, the J call TRBJ2-7; no clear D. Trimming shortened V by 0 bases and J by 0 bases, and 10 bases separated the two germline ends. CDR1 and CDR2 from the germline V gene are SGHNT and YYREEE (reference sequence). The CDR3 spans 15 residues. This chain's CDR3 is CASSLGTLSSYEQYF. DNA for the CDR3: TGTGCCAGCAGCTTGGGGACCCTGAGCTCCTACGAGCAGTACTTC.

V gene TRBV24-1 combines with J gene TRBJ2-1, with no clear D. Between the trimmed V and J ends, which lost 3 bases and 7 bases, there was a span of 6 bases. CDR3 size: 12 residues. Germline CDR1 and CDR2: KGHDR and SFDVKD. In DNA, the CDR3 is TGTGCCACCAGTGATCACGGGAATGAGCAGTTCTTC. Its translation: CATSDHGNEQFF.

CDR3 in amino acids: CASSTGQLSETQYF. The CDR3 nucleotides are TGTGCCAGCAGCACGGGACAGTTATCGGAGACCCAGTACTTC. V is TRBV7-9 and J is TRBJ2-5; 7 positions agree with TRBD1. CDR1 SEHNR and CDR2 FQNEAQ come from the germline V gene (reference sequence). CDR3 length: 14 residues. J was trimmed by 5 bases and V by 5 bases; bases with no gene match: 8.

The chain recombines TRBV20-1 with TRBJ2-5; 10 positions agree with TRBD2. This CDR3 has 18 residues. V trimming: 6 bases; J trimming: 2 bases; junction bases outside the gene matches: 18. The germline gives CDR1 DFQATT, CDR2 SNEGSKA (reference sequence). CDR3 amino acids: CSAEMSSGSPEQQETQYF. In DNA form, the CDR3 reads TGCAGTGCCGAGATGTCTAGCGGGAGCCCAGAACAACAAGAGACCCAGTACTTC.

This clonotype was observed a handful of times. The chain recombines TRBV7-3 with TRBJ2-7, with a weak D call TRBD1 (5 bases). This CDR3 is 13 amino acids long. Germline assignment: CDR1 SGHTA and CDR2 FQGTGA. V lost 4 bases and J 4 bases, leaving 11 bases between the germline ends. The CDR3 nucleotides are TGTGCCAGCAGCTCAATCCCAGGGTACGAGCAGTACTTC. Protein: CASSSIPGYEQYF.

The rearrangement uses TRBV19 and TRBJ1-1, with 8 bases aligning to TRBD1. This CDR3 spans 14 amino acids. With V trimmed by 7 bases and J by 1 base, 5 bases remained unmatched. Germline lookup yields CDR1 LNHDA and CDR2 SQIVND (reference sequence). The CDR3 nucleotides read TGTGCCAGTATGGGGGACAGGCAGAACACTGAAGCTTTCTTT. Translation: CASMGDRQNTEAFF.

The genes are TRBV5-1 and TRBJ2-7; 11 bases map to TRBD1. Germline V gene sequence: CDR1 SGHRS, CDR2 YFSETQ. J was trimmed by 3 bases and V by 7 bases; bases with no gene match: 6. The CDR3 runs 14 residues. The CDR3, as DNA: TGCGCCAGCGCCTCCGGGACAGGGGGCTACGAGCAGTACTTC. Protein product: CASASGTGGYEQYF.

V is TRBV11-2 and J is TRBJ2-5, with TRBD1 matching 7 bases. The CDR3 has 13 residues. V dropped 5 bases and J dropped 9; count of bases not matched to a gene: 9. Looked up from germline, CDR1 is SGHAT and CDR2 is FQNNGV. CDR3 in amino acids: CASSREKDRAQYF. Written as DNA, the CDR3 is TGTGCCAGCAGCAGAGAGAAAGACAGGGCCCAGTACTTC.

This chain uses TRBV7-8 with TRBJ2-5, with D uncertain. The CDR3 contains 13 residues. V was cut by 5 bases and J by 2 bases, with 9 bases left in between. From germline, CDR1 is SGHVS and CDR2 FQNEAQ. The CDR3 DNA is TGTGCCAGCAGCGGCAGAATTCAAGAGACCCAGTACTTC. Translation gives CASSGRIQETQYF.

The count of this clonotype is one. CDR3 coding DNA: TGTGCTGGCAGCATAGACGTGACGACCAATGAGCAGTTCTTC. This encodes CAGSIDVTTNEQFF. This chain uses TRBV7-7 with TRBJ2-1; D remains unclear. This CDR3 region has 14 residues. In germline, CDR1 is SSHAT, CDR2 FNYEAQ (reference sequence). The entire variable domain, with the rest obtained from reference TRBV7-7 and TRBJ2-1, is as follows: GAGVSQSPRYKVTKRGQDVTLRCDPISSHATLYWYQQALGQGPEFLTYFNYEAQPDKSGLPSDRFSAERPEGSISTLTIQRTEQRDSAMYRCAGSIDVTTNEQFFGPGTRLTVL.

This rearrangement joins TRBV2 to TRBJ2-2; 7 bases are a match to TRBD1. Germline CDR1 is SNHLY and CDR2 is FYNNEI. The CDR3 spans 13 residues. The ends lost 9 bases at V and 6 bases at J; junction bases unmatched: 7. The DNA of the CDR3 is TGTGCCAGTACAGGGGAAAGATCCGGGGAGCTGTTTTTT. Translating it yields CASTGERSGELFF.

The chain carries TRBV19 and TRBJ2-1, with D unclear. Trimming cost V 2 bases and J 5 bases, with 7 bases left between them. CDR3 length: 13 amino acids. Germline V CDR1 and CDR2: LNHDA, SQIVND (reference sequence). CDR3 nucleotide sequence: TGTGCCAGTAGTATAAGGCTCCACAATGAGCAGTTCTTC. It encodes CASSIRLHNEQFF.

The rearrangement joins TRBV19 to TRBJ1-5, with no clear D. Trimming took 6 bases from V and 0 from J, leaving 15 bases between them. Looked up from germline, CDR1 is LNHDA and CDR2 is SQIVND (reference sequence). This CDR3 is 16 amino acids long. The CDR3 protein is CASRTADGNSNQPQHF. CDR3 nucleotide sequence: TGTGCCAGTAGGACCGCGGACGGTAATAGCAATCAGCCCCAGCATTTT. Full variable domain (outside the CDR3, taken from reference TRBV19 and TRBJ1-5): DGGITQSPKYLFRKEGQNVTLSCEQNLNHDAMYWYRQDPGQGLRLIYYSQIVNDFQKGDIAEGYSVSREKKESFPLTVTSAQKNPTAFYLCASRTADGNSNQPQHFGDGTRLSIL.

This clonotype was picked up a small number of times. The gene calls are TRBV7-2 and TRBJ2-2; no clear D. Germline-derived CDR1 and CDR2 are SGHTA and FQGNSA. This CDR3 contains 15 residues. V dropped 3 bases and J dropped 3 bases, with 11 bases sitting between them. CDR3 residues: CASSLSYTHTGELFF. In nucleotides, the CDR3 is TGTGCCAGCAGCTTGTCCTATACTCACACCGGGGAGCTGTTTTTT.

V gene TRBV7-3 combines with J gene TRBJ1-1, with D unclear. The CDR3 consists of 14 residues. CDR1 SGHTA and CDR2 FQGTGA come from the germline V gene. V lost 5 bases, J lost 2 bases, and 12 bases lay in between. CDR3 sequence: CASSVNGKNTEAFF. The CDR3 nucleotides read TGTGCCAGCAGCGTGAATGGGAAAAACACTGAAGCTTTCTTT.

V and J are TRBV29-1 and TRBJ1-1; D is uncertain. In germline, CDR1 is SQVTM, CDR2 ANQGSEA. The CDR3 has 11 amino acids. The V gene lost 1 base and the J gene lost 11 bases, with 11 bases spanning the gap. CDR3 nucleotide sequence: TGCAGCGTTGAAGTGTCTTCGGGCGCTTTCTTT. It translates to CSVEVSSGAFF.

A remark on this clonotype: Relative to the germline gene, one junction end is altered; a read error may explain this. The V gene is TRBV7-6, the J gene TRBJ1-5; D is perhaps TRBD1 (6 bases). This CDR3 has 15 residues. Germline values: CDR1 SGHVS, CDR2 FNYEAQ. The CDR3 nucleotides read TGTGCCAGCAGCTTACAACAGGGTGGCAATCATCCCCAGCATTTT. This encodes CASSLQQGGNHPQHF.

This clonotype has more than one count but fewer than ten. The chain couples TRBV10-3 to TRBJ1-1; D gene unclear. Germline V gene sequence: CDR1 ENHRY, CDR2 SYGVKD. The CDR3 runs 13 residues. V lost 6 bases to trimming and J lost 1 base, with 9 bases between them. The CDR3 DNA reads as TGTGCCATCAGCAAGAGGGAGAACACTGAAGCTTTCTTT. This gives the protein CAISKRENTEAFF.

This clonotype was seen repeatedly, ten times or more. This chain joins TRBV2 and TRBJ1-3; TRBD1 agrees at 8 bases. Losses at the gene ends were 7 bases for V and 0 bases for J; bases not matched to a gene: 5. Germline values: CDR1 SNHLY, CDR2 FYNNEI. This CDR3 region has 15 residues. The CDR3 region is CASKGQAISGNTIYF. The CDR3 nucleotides read TGTGCCAGCAAGGGACAGGCTATCTCTGGAAACACCATATATTTT.

The chain couples TRBV9 to TRBJ2-5, with 12 nucleotides matching TRBD2. V lost 3 bases and J lost 2; bases outside the gene matches: 5. Germline V CDR1 and CDR2: SGDLS, YYNGEE. The CDR3 has 16 residues. CDR3 DNA sequence: TGTGCCAGCAGCGCATGGGGACTAGCGGGTCAAGAGACCCAGTACTTC. It codes for CASSAWGLAGQETQYF.

The J gene is TRBJ2-5, the V gene TRBV7-2; the match to TRBD1 covers 7 bases. V trimming: 5 bases; J trimming: 2 bases; junction bases outside the gene matches: 5. Germline assignment: CDR1 SGHTA and CDR2 FQGNSA. This CDR3 has 14 amino acids. In DNA form, the CDR3 reads TGTGCCAGCAGCCCGGACAGGATACAAGAGACCCAGTACTTC. It codes for CASSPDRIQETQYF.